The text below deals with one TCR beta chain. Profiling relied on immunoSEQ multiplex PCR, and the TCRdb table lists in-frame clones only, not all of them. The sample comprises around 330,000 clones, about 74% of which are singletons, and 10% rests with the top ten. The data were taken from a study of shared clonotypes between healthy human individuals. The source of this sequence is a man aged 25-40 years in good health. The sequenced material came from memory CD4+ T cells sorted from blood. Regarding subset: CD45RA-negative fraction.

The CDR3 reads CASSPRPKGVEAFF. Here the CDR3 DNA reads TGTGCCAGCAGCCCCCGTCCGAAGGGGGTCGAAGCTTTCTTT. This chain connects TRBV7-6 to TRBJ1-1; D might be TRBD1 (6 bases). The CDR3 sequence is 14 residues long. In germline, CDR1 is SGHVS, CDR2 FNYEAQ. V was clipped by 5 bases and J by 8 bases, with 18 bases between them. The full variable domain, rest sourced from reference TRBV7-6 and TRBJ1-1, is GAGVSQSPRYKVTKRGQDVALRCDPISGHVSLYWYRQALGQGPEFLTYFNYEAQQDKSGLPNDRFSAERPEGSISTLTIQRTEQRDSAMYRCASSPRPKGVEAFFGQGTRLTVV.